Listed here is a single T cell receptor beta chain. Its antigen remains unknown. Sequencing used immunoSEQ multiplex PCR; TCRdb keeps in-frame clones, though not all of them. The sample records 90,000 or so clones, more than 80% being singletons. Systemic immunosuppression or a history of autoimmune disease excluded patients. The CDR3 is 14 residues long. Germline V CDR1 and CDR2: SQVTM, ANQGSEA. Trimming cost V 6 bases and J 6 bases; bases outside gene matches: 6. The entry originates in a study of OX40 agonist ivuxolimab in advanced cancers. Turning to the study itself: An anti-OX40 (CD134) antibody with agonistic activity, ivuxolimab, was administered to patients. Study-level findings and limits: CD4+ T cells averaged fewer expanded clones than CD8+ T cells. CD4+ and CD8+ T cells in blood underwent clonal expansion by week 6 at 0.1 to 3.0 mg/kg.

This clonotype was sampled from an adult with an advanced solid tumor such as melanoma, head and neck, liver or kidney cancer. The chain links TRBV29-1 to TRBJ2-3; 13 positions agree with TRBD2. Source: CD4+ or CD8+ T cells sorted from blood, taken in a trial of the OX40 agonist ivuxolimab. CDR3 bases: TGCAGCGTCGGACTAGCGGGAGTAGAGGATACGCAGTATTTT. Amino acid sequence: CSVGLAGVEDTQYF.